The rows below give T cell receptor beta chains drawn from one sample of a study of T cell responses to AZD1222 COVID-19 vaccine. Sequencing used immunoSEQ multiplex PCR; TCRdb keeps in-frame clones, though not all of them. The sample gives some 150,000 clones, about 87% of which show up once; over 13% is in the top ten. The source was peripheral blood, collected on day 0 of AZD1222 vaccination. The source is an adult in good health. CDR3s include the opening cysteine and the closing phenylalanine or tryptophan. Fields, in order: D gene, clone size, J gene, V gene, CDR3 protein, CDR3 DNA. A D gene is named only where the DNA matches it firmly. Some rows have no size entry. The others give once, few or many, or a class for an expanded clone.

TRBD1,NA,TRBJ2-5,TRBV11-2,CASSLGQGLMRLQETQYF,TGTGCCAGCAGCTTAGGACAGGGGCTGATGAGGCTTCAAGAGACCCAGTACTTC
NA,NA,TRBJ1-2,TRBV4-1,CASSQDPANYGYTF,TGCGCCAGCAGCCAAGATCCGGCAAACTATGGCTACACCTTC
NA,once,TRBJ2-5,TRBV28,CASSLLIFGGPNGETQYF,TGTGCCAGCAGCCTTTTAATCTTCGGGGGGCCGAATGGAGAGACCCAGTACTTC
TRBD1,once,TRBJ1-5,TRBV6-5,CASRSRDSSNQPQHF,TGTGCCAGCAGGTCCCGGGACAGTAGCAATCAGCCCCAGCATTTT
NA,NA,TRBJ1-5,TRBV9,CASSGQGEVGPQHF,TGTGCCAGCAGCGGGCAAGGTGAAGTTGGGCCCCAGCATTTT
TRBD1,NA,TRBJ1-2,TRBV24-1,CATSDYTQGNGYTF,TGTGCCACCAGTGATTATACACAGGGGAATGGCTACACCTTC
NA,NA,TRBJ2-7,TRBV10-3,CAISERRGYEQYF,TGTGCCATCAGTGAGCGAAGGGGCTACGAGCAGTACTTC
NA,NA,TRBJ2-6,TRBV29-1,CSVVNRALSGANVLTF,TGCAGCGTTGTGAACAGGGCTCTCTCTGGGGCCAACGTCCTGACTTTC
TRBD1,NA,TRBJ2-2,TRBV27,CASRGGQGIRLNTGELFF,TGTGCCAGCAGAGGCGGACAGGGAATAAGGCTGAACACCGGGGAGCTGTTTTTT
NA,NA,TRBJ1-3,TRBV7-9,CASSLARASSGNTIYF,TGTGCCAGCAGCTTAGCTCGGGCGAGCTCTGGAAACACCATATATTTT
TRBD1,few,TRBJ1-5,TRBV2,CASKGQVNQPQHF,TGTGCCAGCAAAGGACAGGTCAATCAGCCCCAGCATTTT
NA,once,TRBJ2-7,TRBV2,CATGTVSSYEQYF,TGTGCCACCGGGACGGTAAGCTCCTACGAGCAGTACTTC
NA,NA,TRBJ1-1,TRBV7-9,CASSPTVEAFF,TGTGCCAGCAGCCCGACCGTTGAAGCTTTCTTT
NA,NA,TRBJ2-6,TRBV13,CASSALGQRGANVLTF,TGTGCCAGCAGCGCCCTGGGCCAAAGGGGGGCCAACGTCCTGACTTTC
TRBD1,NA,TRBJ2-3,TRBV7-9,CASSLFPPKGQLGDTQYF,TGTGCCAGCAGCTTATTTCCTCCTAAGGGACAGCTAGGAGATACGCAGTATTTT
TRBD1,NA,TRBJ1-2,TRBV7-3,CASNLGGQGTYGYTF,TGTGCCAGCAACCTAGGGGGACAGGGAACCTATGGCTACACCTTC
NA,NA,TRBJ2-4,TRBV28,CASSPQGIAKNIQYF,TGTGCCAGCAGCCCTCAAGGGATAGCCAAAAACATTCAGTACTTC
TRBD1,NA,TRBJ1-1,TRBV7-3,CASSPGTLGGRNTEAFF,TGTGCCAGCAGCCCCGGGACCCTAGGGGGCCGGAACACTGAAGCTTTCTTT
NA,NA,TRBJ1-5,TRBV5-1,CASSLGPDHPQHF,TGCGCCAGCAGCTTGGGACCGGACCACCCCCAGCATTTT
TRBD1,NA,TRBJ1-1,TRBV6-2/TRBV6-3,CASSSRDRGKGNTEAFF,TGTGCCAGCAGTTCCCGGGACAGAGGGAAAGGGAACACTGAAGCTTTCTTT
NA,NA,TRBJ1-2,TRBV6-5,CASSYTPAGVTYGYTF,TGTGCCAGCAGTTACACTCCGGCAGGCGTAACCTATGGCTACACCTTC
NA,NA,TRBJ1-5,TRBV6-5,CASSDSGGNQPQHF,TGTGCCAGCAGTGACTCAGGGGGCAATCAGCCCCAGCATTTT
NA,NA,TRBJ1-2,TRBV3-1/TRBV3-2,CASSQDGPVNGYTF,TGTGCCAGCAGCCAAGATGGGCCGGTTAATGGCTACACCTTC
TRBD1,NA,TRBJ1-1,TRBV9,CASSVVSSGGNTEAFF,TGTGCCAGCAGCGTAGTCTCTTCAGGGGGCAACACTGAAGCTTTCTTT
TRBD2,NA,TRBJ2-7,TRBV7-2,CASSFSGGYEQYF,TGTGCCAGCAGCTTTAGCGGGGGTTACGAGCAGTACTTC
NA,NA,TRBJ1-5,TRBV5-1,CASSFSGKDQPQHF,TGCGCCAGCAGCTTCTCGGGGAAGGATCAGCCCCAGCATTTT
TRBD2,NA,TRBJ2-5,TRBV11-3,CASSLVAGGPQETQYF,TGTGCCAGCAGCTTAGTGGCGGGGGGACCTCAAGAGACCCAGTACTTC
TRBD1,NA,TRBJ1-5,TRBV9,CASSATVGDSSNQPQHF,TGTGCCAGCAGCGCTACTGTAGGGGACAGCTCAAATCAGCCCCAGCATTTT
TRBD1,NA,TRBJ2-2,TRBV7-2,CASTQGGYTGELFF,TGTGCCAGCACACAGGGGGGATACACCGGGGAGCTGTTTTTT
TRBD2,NA,TRBJ2-5,TRBV10-2,CASSSAGVAETQYF,TGCGCCAGCAGCTCAGCGGGGGTGGCAGAGACCCAGTACTTC
NA,NA,TRBJ1-1,TRBV12-3/TRBV12-4,CASSYLNTEAFF,TGTGCCAGCAGTTATTTGAACACTGAAGCTTTCTTT
NA,NA,TRBJ2-5,TRBV9,CASSVRGQETQYF,TGTGCCAGCAGCGTAAGGGGCCAAGAGACCCAGTACTTC
NA,NA,TRBJ1-2,TRBV28,CASSLHISPYGYTF,TGTGCCAGCAGTTTACATATAAGTCCCTATGGCTACACCTTC
NA,NA,TRBJ1-1,TRBV19,CASTSRMNTEAFF,TGTGCCAGTACTTCCCGTATGAACACTGAAGCTTTCTTT
NA,NA,TRBJ1-1,TRBV3-1/TRBV3-2,CASSPRTNTEAFF,TGTGCCAGCAGCCCACGAACAAACACTGAAGCTTTCTTT
NA,NA,TRBJ2-3,TRBV9,CASSGDTAGDTQYF,TGTGCCAGCAGCGGTGACACCGCCGGAGATACGCAGTATTTT
NA,once,TRBJ1-4,TRBV20-1,CSSGGTTNEKLFF,TGCAGTTCTGGTGGGACAACTAATGAAAAACTGTTTTTT
TRBD1,NA,TRBJ1-1,TRBV23-1,CASSQKHTGEWNTEAFF,TGCGCCAGCAGTCAGAAACACACAGGGGAATGGAACACTGAAGCTTTCTTT
NA,NA,TRBJ2-3,TRBV19,CASSIGLATKPQYF,TGTGCCAGTAGTATTGGGCTAGCGACTAAGCCGCAGTATTTT
NA,NA,TRBJ2-7,TRBV6-6,CASTKAGFQNEQYF,TGTGCCAGTACTAAGGCAGGGTTCCAGAACGAGCAGTACTTC
NA,NA,TRBJ1-5,TRBV19,CASSRAGRENQPQHF,TGTGCCAGTAGTCGCGCCGGGAGGGAAAATCAGCCCCAGCATTTT
NA,NA,TRBJ2-1,TRBV7-2,CASSFQISLEQFF,TGTGCCAGCAGCTTCCAAATAAGCCTAGAGCAGTTCTTC
NA,NA,TRBJ1-3,TRBV6-5,CASKGALSGNTIYF,TGTGCCAGCAAGGGCGCTCTATCTGGAAACACCATATATTTT
NA,NA,TRBJ1-2,TRBV19,CASSHNNYGYTF,TGTGCCAGTAGCCATAATAACTATGGCTACACCTTC
NA,NA,TRBJ2-2,TRBV5-4,CASSRISGYANTGELFF,TGTGCCAGCAGCCGGATTAGCGGTTACGCGAACACCGGGGAGCTGTTTTTT
TRBD2,NA,TRBJ2-2,TRBV3-1/TRBV3-2,CASKYGGETGELFF,TGTGCCAGCAAATATGGGGGGGAAACCGGGGAGCTGTTTTTT
TRBD1,once,TRBJ1-6,TRBV14,CASSRSGTGRSPLHF,TGTGCCAGCAGCCGGTCCGGGACAGGGAGGTCACCCCTCCACTTT
TRBD1,NA,TRBJ1-1,TRBV19,CASSAQGGTEAFF,TGTGCCAGTAGTGCCCAGGGGGGCACTGAAGCTTTCTTT
TRBD1,NA,TRBJ1-1,TRBV19,CASSRDRENTEAFF,TGTGCCAGTAGTCGTGACAGGGAGAACACTGAAGCTTTCTTT
TRBD1,NA,TRBJ1-1,TRBV5-4,CASSRDRERTEAFF,TGTGCCAGCAGCCGCGACAGGGAGAGAACTGAAGCTTTCTTT
NA,NA,TRBJ1-1,TRBV5-1,CASSLKSGTLATEAFF,TGCGCCAGCAGCCTGAAGTCCGGGACCCTGGCCACTGAAGCTTTCTTT
NA,NA,TRBJ1-1,TRBV18,CASSPYEEAEAFF,TGTGCCAGCTCACCTTACGAGGAGGCTGAAGCTTTCTTT
NA,NA,TRBJ2-6,TRBV12-3/TRBV12-4,CASTLGANVLTF,TGTGCCAGCACGCTTGGGGCCAACGTCCTGACTTTC